This TCR beta chain was identified during a study of CD8 T cells in Susac syndrome. Reverse transcription of roughly 0.45 to 1 ug RNA was carried out with random hexamers. immunoSEQ multiplex PCR amplified TCR beta CDR3 across 54 Vbeta, 13 Jbeta. In TCRdb, the immunoSEQ multiplex PCR reads were re-called with MiXCR into one record per CDR3 protein. Of about 120,000 distinct CDR3 sequences in the sample, about 90% were seen once. Peripheral blood CD8+ and CD4+ T cells were profiled by TCR beta sequencing. V was clipped by 4 bases and J by 0 bases, with 6 bases between them. The CDR3 extends over 13 amino acids. CDR1 ENHRY and CDR2 SYGVKD come from the germline V gene.

This sequence originates from a human donor in good health. The material sequenced was CD4+ T cells from PBMCs. The chain couples TRBV10-3 to TRBJ2-5; D is undetermined. The CDR3 DNA reads TGTGCCATCAGTGGCGACTACCAAGAGACCCAGTACTTC. This codes for CAISGDYQETQYF.